This TCR beta chain was captured in a study of regulatory T cells in long-lasting Graves disease. Turning to the study itself: Freshly diagnosed Graves' patients had used antithyroid drugs for under 3 months.

Regarding time point: newly diagnosed GD, antithyroid drugs for less than 3 months. Extracted RNA from PBMCs served as the source of the TCR library. Study-wide results and caveats: Patients whose Graves' disease persisted exhibited lower TCR diversity than those newly diagnosed. Whereas around 970 public clonotypes were shared by new patients, persistent patients shared more, at over 2,500. Among samples with persistent disease, TRBV28, TRBJ1-2 and TRBJ2-5 were favored.

CDR1 is SGHTS, CDR2 YDEGEE, per germline. The CDR3 consists of 12 residues. V was pared by 10 bases and J by 4 bases, with 14 bases between. Worth noting for this clonotype: Its antigen is unidentified.

Arm-PCR of CDR3 regions with iRepertoire HTBI primers generated TCR beta libraries. TCRdb re-called the multiplex PCR reads through MiXCR, storing one row per CDR3 protein. Counted here are about 530,000 distinct CDR3 sequences, 15% to 20% occurring once; the ten biggest clones make up just under 25%. These data are also associated with another study on T cells in Graves' hyperthyroidism and ophthalmopathy.

The chain carries TRBV5-8 and TRBJ1-2, with D possibly TRBD1 on 6 matching bases. This TCR derives from a woman aged 35-65 years with Graves disease. The sequencing here drew on peripheral blood mononuclear cells (PBMCs), taken at new diagnosis, from a patient treated with antithyroid drugs. In DNA, the CDR3 is TGTGCCGTACCGGGACATATCTATGGCTACACCTTC. As protein: CAVPGHIYGYTF.